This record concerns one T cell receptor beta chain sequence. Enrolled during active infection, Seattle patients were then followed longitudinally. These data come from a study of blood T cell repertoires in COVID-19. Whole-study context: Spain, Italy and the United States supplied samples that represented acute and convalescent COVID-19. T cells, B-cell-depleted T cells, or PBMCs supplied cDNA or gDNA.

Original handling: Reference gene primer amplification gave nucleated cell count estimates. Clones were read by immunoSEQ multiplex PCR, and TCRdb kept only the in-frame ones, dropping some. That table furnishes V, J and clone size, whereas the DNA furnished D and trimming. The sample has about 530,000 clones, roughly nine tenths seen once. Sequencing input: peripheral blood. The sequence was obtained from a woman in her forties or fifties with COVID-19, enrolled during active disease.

The CDR3 DNA is TGTGCCAGTAGTAGAGCCGGGAAAAGCGGTCGTGAGCAGTACTTC. It yields the protein CASSRAGKSGREQYF. V and J are TRBV19 and TRBJ2-7, with D perhaps matching TRBD2 (5 bases). This CDR3 region has 15 residues. Trimming shortened V by 4 bases and J by 7 bases, and 20 bases separated the two germline ends. Germline CDR1 LNHDA, CDR2 SQIVND (reference sequence). Full variable domain (missing parts from reference TRBV19 and TRBJ2-7): DGGITQSPKYLFRKEGQNVTLSCEQNLNHDAMYWYRQDPGQGLRLIYYSQIVNDFQKGDIAEGYSVSREKKESFPLTVTSAQKNPTAFYLCASSRAGKSGREQYFGPGTRLTVT.